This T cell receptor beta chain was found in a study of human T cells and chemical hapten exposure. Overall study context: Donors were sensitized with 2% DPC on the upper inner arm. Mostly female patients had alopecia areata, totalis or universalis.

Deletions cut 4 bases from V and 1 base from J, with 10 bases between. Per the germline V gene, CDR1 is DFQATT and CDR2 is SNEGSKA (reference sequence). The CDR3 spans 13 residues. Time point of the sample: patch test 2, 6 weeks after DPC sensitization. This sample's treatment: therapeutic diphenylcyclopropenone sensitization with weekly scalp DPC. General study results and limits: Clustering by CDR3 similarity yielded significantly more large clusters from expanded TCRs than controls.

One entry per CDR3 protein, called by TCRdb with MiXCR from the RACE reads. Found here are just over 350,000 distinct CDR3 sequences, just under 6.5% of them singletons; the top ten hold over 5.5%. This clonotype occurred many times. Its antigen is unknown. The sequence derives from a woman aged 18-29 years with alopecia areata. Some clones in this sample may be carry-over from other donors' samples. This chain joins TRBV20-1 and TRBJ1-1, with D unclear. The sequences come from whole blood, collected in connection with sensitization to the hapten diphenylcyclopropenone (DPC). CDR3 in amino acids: CSANRRENTEAFF. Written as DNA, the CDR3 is TGCAGTGCTAACCGACGCGAGAACACTGAAGCTTTCTTT.